The 6 T cell receptor beta chains below all came from one sample that was sequenced in a study of type 1 regulatory T cells. In TCRdb, the reads were re-called with MiXCR into one record per CDR3 protein. The sample lists roughly 68,000 distinct CDR3 sequences, nearly 65% occurring once. Their target antigens are unknown. The sequenced sample was cultured T cells, either the whole culture or a sorted T cell fraction (not recorded which). The subset here: Tr1-enriched cell product generated in vitro against host alloantigens. These receptors all stem from a human donor in good health.

Only a few counts were recorded for this clonotype. The chain couples TRBV12-3 or TRBV12-4 to TRBJ2-3, with D unresolved. Trimming pared 3 bases from V and 0 bases from J, leaving 4 bases between. This CDR3 is built from 13 residues. CDR3 loop: CASSFGSTDTQYF. In DNA, the CDR3 is TGTGCCAGCAGTTTTGGCAGCACAGATACGCAGTATTTT.

The rearrangement links TRBV28 to TRBJ1-5; TRBD1 is a possible D gene (5 bases). Trimming removed 4 bases at V and 0 bases at J, with 13 bases between. There are 16 residues in the CDR3. Germline V gene lookup returns CDR1 MDHEN and CDR2 SYDVKM. CDR3 sequence reads: CASSSAQGRSNQPQHF. CDR3 DNA: TGTGCCAGCAGTTCGGCTCAGGGACGTAGCAATCAGCCCCAGCATTTT.

Ten or more counts support this clonotype. The chain recombines TRBV5-4 with TRBJ2-2; D remains ambiguous. Trimming removed 4 bases from V and 1 base from J, with 8 bases in between. CDR1 SGHNT and CDR2 YYREEE come from the germline V gene (reference sequence). CDR3 length: 14 residues. The CDR3 DNA reads as TGTGCCAGCAGCCCGGTCGTGAACACCGGGGAGCTGTTTTTT. Translation gives CASSPVVNTGELFF.

This clonotype was picked up a small number of times. The chain has TRBV12-3 or TRBV12-4 and TRBJ1-1; TRBD1 matches 11 bases. CDR3 size: 17 residues. The V and J ends lost 3 bases and 1 base, in that order; junction bases with no gene match: 7. The CDR3 protein is CASSFPTGTGGNTEAFF. The DNA of the CDR3 is TGTGCCAGCAGTTTCCCGACCGGGACAGGGGGGAACACTGAAGCTTTCTTT.

The chain couples TRBV27 to TRBJ2-7; D is ambiguous. This CDR3 spans 14 amino acids. V gave up 4 bases and J gave up 0 bases, with 10 bases separating them. Germline V gene lookup returns CDR1 MNHEY and CDR2 SMNVEV (reference sequence). The CDR3 protein is CASSSPTSSYEQYF. CDR3 bases: TGTGCCAGCAGTTCACCGACGAGCTCCTACGAGCAGTACTTC.

This clonotype was observed a handful of times. V and J are TRBV25-1 and TRBJ1-4; D unclear. Trimming left V 3 bases short and J 4 bases short, with 9 bases between. The CDR3 covers 14 residues. CDR1 and CDR2 (germline): MGHDK, SYGVNS. CDR3 nucleotide sequence: TGTGCCAGCAGTGACCGGGGATTTAATGAAAAACTGTTTTTT. This translates into CASSDRGFNEKLFF.